This T cell receptor (beta chain) was sequenced in a study of blood T cell repertoires in COVID-19. Across the study: Samples of COVID-19 (acute and convalescent) were obtained from the United States, Italy and Spain. T cells, B-cell-depleted T cells, or PBMCs supplied cDNA or gDNA.

Measured with immunoSEQ multiplex PCR; TCRdb has only the in-frame clones, and not every one. The table has about 45,000 clones, roughly 87% seen once. The V end lost 1 base, the J end lost 7 bases, and 4 bases lay between the germline ends. The CDR3 consists of 11 residues. CDR1 MDHEN and CDR2 SYDVKM come from the germline V gene. The sequence came from a woman of 80 years or more with active COVID-19. The chain has TRBV28 and TRBJ1-1; D remains ambiguous. Source material: peripheral blood. In DNA, the CDR3 is TGTGCCAGCAGTTTATATAGTGAAGCTTTCTTT. Translating gives CASSLYSEAFF.